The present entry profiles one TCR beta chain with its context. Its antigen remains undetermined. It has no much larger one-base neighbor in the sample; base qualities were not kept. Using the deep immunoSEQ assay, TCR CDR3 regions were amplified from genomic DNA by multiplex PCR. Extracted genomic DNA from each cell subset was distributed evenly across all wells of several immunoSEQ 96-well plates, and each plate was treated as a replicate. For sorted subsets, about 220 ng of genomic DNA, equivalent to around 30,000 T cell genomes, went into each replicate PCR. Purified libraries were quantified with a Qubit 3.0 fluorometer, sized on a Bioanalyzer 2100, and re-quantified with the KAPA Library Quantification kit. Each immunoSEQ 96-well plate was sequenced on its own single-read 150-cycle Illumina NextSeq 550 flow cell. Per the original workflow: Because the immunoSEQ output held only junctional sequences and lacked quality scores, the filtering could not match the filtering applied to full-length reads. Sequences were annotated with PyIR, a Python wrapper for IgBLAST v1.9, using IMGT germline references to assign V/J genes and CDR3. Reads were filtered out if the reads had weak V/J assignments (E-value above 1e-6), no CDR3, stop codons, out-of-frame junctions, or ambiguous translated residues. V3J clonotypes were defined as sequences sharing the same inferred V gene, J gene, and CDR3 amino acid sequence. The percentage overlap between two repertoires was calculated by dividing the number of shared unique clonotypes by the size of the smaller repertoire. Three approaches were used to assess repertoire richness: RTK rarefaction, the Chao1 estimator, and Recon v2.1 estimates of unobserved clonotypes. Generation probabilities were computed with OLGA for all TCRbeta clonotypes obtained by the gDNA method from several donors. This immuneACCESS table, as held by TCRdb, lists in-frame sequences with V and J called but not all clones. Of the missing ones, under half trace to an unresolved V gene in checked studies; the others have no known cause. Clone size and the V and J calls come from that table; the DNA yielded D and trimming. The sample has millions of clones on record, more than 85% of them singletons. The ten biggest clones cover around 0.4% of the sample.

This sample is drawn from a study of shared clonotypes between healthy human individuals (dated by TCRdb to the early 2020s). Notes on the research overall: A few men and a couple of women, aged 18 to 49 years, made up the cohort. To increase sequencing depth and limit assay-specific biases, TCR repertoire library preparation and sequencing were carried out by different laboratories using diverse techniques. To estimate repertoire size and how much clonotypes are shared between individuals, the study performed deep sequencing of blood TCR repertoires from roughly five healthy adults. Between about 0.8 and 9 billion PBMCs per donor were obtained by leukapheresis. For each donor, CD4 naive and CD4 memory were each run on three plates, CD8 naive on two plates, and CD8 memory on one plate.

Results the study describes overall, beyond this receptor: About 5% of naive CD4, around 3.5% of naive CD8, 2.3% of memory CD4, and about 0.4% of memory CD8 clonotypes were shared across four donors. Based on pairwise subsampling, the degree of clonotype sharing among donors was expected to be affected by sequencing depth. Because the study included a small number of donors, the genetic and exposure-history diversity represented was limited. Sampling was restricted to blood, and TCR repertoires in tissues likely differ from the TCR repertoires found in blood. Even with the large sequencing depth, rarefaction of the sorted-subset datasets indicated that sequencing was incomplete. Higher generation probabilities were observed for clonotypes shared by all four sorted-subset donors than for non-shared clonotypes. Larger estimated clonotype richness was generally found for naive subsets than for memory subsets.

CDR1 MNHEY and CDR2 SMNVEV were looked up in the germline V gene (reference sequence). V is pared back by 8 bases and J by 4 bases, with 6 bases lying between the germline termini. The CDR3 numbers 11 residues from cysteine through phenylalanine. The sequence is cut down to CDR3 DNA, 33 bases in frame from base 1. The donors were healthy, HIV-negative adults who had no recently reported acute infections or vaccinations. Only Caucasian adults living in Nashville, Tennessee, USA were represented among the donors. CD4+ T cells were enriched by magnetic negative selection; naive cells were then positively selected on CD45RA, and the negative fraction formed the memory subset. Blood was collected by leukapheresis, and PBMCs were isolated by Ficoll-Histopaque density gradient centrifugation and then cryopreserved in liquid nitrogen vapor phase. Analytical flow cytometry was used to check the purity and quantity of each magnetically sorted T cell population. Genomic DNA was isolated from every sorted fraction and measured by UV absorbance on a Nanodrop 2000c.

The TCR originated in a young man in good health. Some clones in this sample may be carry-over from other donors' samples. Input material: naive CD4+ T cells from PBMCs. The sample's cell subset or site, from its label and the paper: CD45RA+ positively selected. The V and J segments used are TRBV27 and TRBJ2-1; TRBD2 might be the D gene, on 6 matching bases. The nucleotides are TGTGCCAGCGCGGGATACAATGAGCAGTTCTTC. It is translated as CASAGYNEQFF.